The present TCR beta chain was sequenced within a study of long-term antiretroviral therapy in people with HIV. Study-wide results and limits: All blood samples came from the years 2004 to 2017, possibly under older ART regimens.

Each participant with HIV received care in the United States. Survey-level immunoSEQ v3.0 assays were run. Each sample had sequencing targeting about 40,000-55,000 T-cell genomes. TCRdb's copy holds only in-frame clones and misses some; the assay was immunoSEQ multiplex PCR. The sample lists fewer than 30,000 clones, around 80% occurring once. A word on this clone: Antigen specificity is unknown.

Specimen: unsorted PBMCs, collected roughly 2.7 years after starting antiretroviral therapy. The receptor was isolated from a man aged 25 to 40 with HIV.

CDR3 amino acids: CSARLSYEQYF. The CDR3 region has the DNA TGCAGCGCACGCCTCTCCTACGAGCAGTACTTC. The chain uses TRBV29-1 and TRBJ2-7; D ambiguous. The V end was cut by 7 bases, the J end by 0 bases, with 7 bases between. Germline V gene lookup returns CDR1 SQVTM and CDR2 ANQGSEA. This CDR3 has 11 residues.